Below, 25 T cell receptor beta chains from the same sample are listed, as sequenced in a study of radiation and T cells in renal cell carcinoma. Method: immunoSEQ multiplex PCR; TCRdb's copy keeps in-frame clones and lacks some. The data hold under 55,000 clones, with 83% observed a single time. Time point here: baseline pretreatment blood. As to treatment: 15 Gy SBRT to primary tumor, nephrectomy 4 weeks later. The sequencing used blood, collected from a patient whose treatment included radiotherapy and nephrectomy. These receptors originate from a woman in her 70s with renal cell carcinoma.

The chain employs TRBV5-8 and TRBJ1-4; 9 positions match TRBD1. The germline CDR1 and CDR2 sequences are SGHTS and YDEGEE. Trimming removed 2 bases from V and 10 bases from J; junction bases left unmatched: 9. This CDR3 has 15 amino acids. The CDR3 bases are TGTGCCAGCAGCTTTGGGACAGGGAACATTGGAAAACTGTTTTTT. Translating it yields CASSFGTGNIGKLFF.

For the CDR3, the DNA is TGTGCCAGCAGTGAACGGGTGAATGAAAAACTGTTTTTT. Protein product: CASSERVNEKLFF. The chain links TRBV25-1 to TRBJ1-4; no definite D call. V was pared by 2 bases and J by 5 bases, with 6 bases between. The V gene's germline CDR1 is MGHDK and CDR2 SYGVNS. The CDR3 has 13 amino acids.

The chain employs TRBV7-9 and TRBJ1-1; perhaps TRBD1 as D (6 bases). Trimming took off 5 bases at V and 1 base at J, with 11 bases between the two ends. This CDR3 is 14 amino acids long. Per germline, CDR1 SEHNR and CDR2 FQNEAQ (reference sequence). CDR3 in amino acids: CASSDRTANTEAFF. DNA for the CDR3: TGTGCCAGCAGCGACCGGACAGCGAACACTGAAGCTTTCTTT.

The chain links TRBV9 to TRBJ1-2; perhaps TRBD1 as D (6 bases). The CDR3 covers 11 residues. CDR1 SGDLS and CDR2 YYNGEE come from the germline V gene. The ends were cut back, 7 bases at V and 11 bases at J, with 15 bases in the middle. CDR3 region: CASAGVIGYTF. CDR3 DNA sequence: TGTGCCAGCGCAGGGGTGATTGGGTACACCTTC.

This rearrangement joins TRBV15 to TRBJ1-1; D is unclear. CDR1 LNHNV and CDR2 YYDKDF come from the germline V gene (reference sequence). The CDR3 runs to 19 residues. V lost 0 bases to trimming and J lost 3 bases, with 23 bases between them. CDR3 in DNA: TGTGCCACCAGCAGAGATCTAACAGTAGAGGGCGAGCAGGACACTGAAGCTTTCTTT. It codes for CATSRDLTVEGEQDTEAFF.

V and J are TRBV9 and TRBJ2-1; 8 positions match TRBD2. V shed 6 bases and J 5 bases; nucleotides not matched to a gene: 10. The CDR3 totals 15 residues. Germline CDR1 is SGDLS and CDR2 is YYNGEE. The chain's CDR3 is CASTLTSGGHNEQFF. The CDR3 DNA sequence: TGTGCCAGCACACTAACCAGCGGGGGCCACAATGAGCAGTTCTTC.

The chain links TRBV5-4 to TRBJ2-4; TRBD2 is a possible D gene (6 bases). V dropped 0 bases and J dropped 7 bases, with 17 bases sitting between them. CDR1 SGHNT and CDR2 YYREEE come from the germline V gene (reference sequence). This CDR3 comprises 16 residues. The CDR3 coding sequence is TGTGCCAGCAGCTTGGGGGGGACCGCCAGCGGGAACATTCAGTACTTC. Its protein product is CASSLGGTASGNIQYF.

This clone was counted a single time. This chain connects TRBV11-2 to TRBJ1-2, with D uncertain. The CDR3 is 11 residues long. Between the trimmed V and J ends, which lost 3 bases and 10 bases, there was a span of 9 bases. Germline-derived CDR1 and CDR2 are SGHAT and FQNNGV. This CDR3 is CASSLSPVYTF. CDR3 sequence (DNA): TGTGCCAGCAGCTTGTCGCCAGTCTACACCTTC.

The chain is built from TRBV10-2 and TRBJ1-5, with a tentative D call TRBD1 (5 bases). Trimming left V 5 bases short and J 6 bases short, with 14 bases between. This CDR3 has 14 residues. CDR1 WSHSY and CDR2 SAAADI come from the germline V gene. DNA of the CDR3: TGCGCCAGCAGTTCCGACAGTAGACGTCAGCCCCAGCATTTT. Translated: CASSSDSRRQPQHF.

The chain uses TRBV7-9 and TRBJ2-5; D is perhaps TRBD1 (5 bases). The CDR3 loop spans 14 amino acids. Trimming shortened V by 1 base and J by 0 bases, and 6 bases separated the two germline ends. CDR1 is SEHNR, CDR2 FQNEAQ, per germline (reference sequence). The CDR3 sequence: CASSLGQYQETQYF. The CDR3 DNA is TGTGCCAGCAGCTTAGGACAGTACCAAGAGACCCAGTACTTC.

This rearrangement joins TRBV19 to TRBJ2-3; TRBD2 is a possible D gene (5 bases). Germline CDR1 is LNHDA and CDR2 is SQIVND (reference sequence). CDR3 length equals 18 residues. The V gene lost 6 bases and the J gene lost 0 bases, with 22 bases spanning the gap. In DNA, the CDR3 is TGTGCCAGTAGCACATCTTGGACGGGAACTACTAGCACAGATACGCAGTATTTT. Translated: CASSTSWTGTTSTDTQYF. Full variable domain (outside the CDR3, taken from reference TRBV19 and TRBJ2-3): DGGITQSPKYLFRKEGQNVTLSCEQNLNHDAMYWYRQDPGQGLRLIYYSQIVNDFQKGDIAEGYSVSREKKESFPLTVTSAQKNPTAFYLCASSTSWTGTTSTDTQYFGPGTRLTVL.

This clone was counted a few times. The chain is built from TRBV5-1 and TRBJ2-7, with D possibly TRBD1 on 6 matching bases. The CDR3 is 13 amino acids. Trimming stripped 0 bases from V and 3 bases from J, with 7 bases between. Germline values: CDR1 SGHRS, CDR2 YFSETQ. CDR3 amino acids: CASSLEQGYEQYF. The DNA of the CDR3 is TGCGCCAGCAGCTTGGAACAGGGCTACGAGCAGTACTTC.

V and J are TRBV16 and TRBJ1-2; D is possibly TRBD1 (6 bases). The V gene's germline CDR1 is KGHSY and CDR2 FQNENV. V was trimmed by 3 bases and J by 4 bases, leaving 12 bases between them. This CDR3 is 14 amino acids long. The CDR3 loop reads CASSHLMTGYGYTF. CDR3 in DNA: TGTGCCAGCAGCCACTTAATGACAGGCTATGGCTACACCTTC.

The V call is TRBV27, the J call TRBJ2-3; D gene unclear. CDR3 length: 12 residues. Trimming pared 5 bases from V and 3 bases from J, leaving 6 bases between. The V gene's germline CDR1 is MNHEY and CDR2 SMNVEV (reference sequence). Written as DNA, the CDR3 is TGTGCCAGCAGTCCCGGGACAGATACGCAGTATTTT. This gives the protein CASSPGTDTQYF.

In this sample, this clone turned up once. The chain couples TRBV6-1 to TRBJ2-5; D not resolved. Trimming shortened V by 4 bases and J by 9 bases, and 12 bases separated the two germline ends. This CDR3 has 12 amino acids. Germline CDR1 is MNHNS and CDR2 is SASEGT. CDR3 sequence (DNA): TGTGCCAGCAGTGGGGCCCGCGCGGCCCAGTACTTC. Its translation: CASSGARAAQYF.

This clone has just one count. This sequence joins TRBV6-1 and TRBJ1-1; 7 bases agree with TRBD1. The CDR3 has 15 residues. The ends lost 3 bases at V and 3 bases at J; junction bases unmatched: 7. Germline V gives CDR1 MNHNS, CDR2 SASEGT. As DNA, the CDR3 is TGTGCCAGCAGTGACCAAACAGGGGTAGACACTGAAGCTTTCTTT. The encoded protein is CASSDQTGVDTEAFF.

This sequence joins TRBV30 and TRBJ1-5, with no clear D. V lost 0 bases, J lost 7 bases, and 10 bases lay in between. Germline loops: CDR1 GTSNPN, CDR2 SVGIG (reference sequence). This CDR3 is built from 13 residues. The CDR3: CAWSVAIDQPQHF. The CDR3 DNA sequence: TGTGCCTGGAGTGTGGCTATCGACCAGCCCCAGCATTTT. The variable domain in full, completed from reference TRBV30 and TRBJ1-5, reads SQTIHQWPATLVQPVGSPLSLECTVEGTSNPNLYWYRQAAGRGLQLLFYSVGIGQISSEVPQNLSASRPQDRQFILSSKKLLLSDSGFYLCAWSVAIDQPQHFGDGTRLSIL.

As regards this clone: A read error may produce the germline difference seen at one junction end. J is TRBJ2-3 and V is TRBV9; TRBD2 might be the D (5 bases). CDR3 length: 10 residues. Germline V gene sequence: CDR1 SGDLS, CDR2 YYNGEE. The CDR3: CASSVKTGSF. The CDR3 DNA sequence: TGTGCCAGCAGCGTCAAGACGGGGAGTTTT. The full variable domain, its missing parts supplied by reference TRBV9 and TRBJ2-3, is DSGVTQTPKHLITATGQRVTLRCSPRSGDLSVYWYQQSLDQGLQFLIQYYNGEERAKGNILERFSAQQFPDLHSELNLSSLELGDSALYFCASSVKTGSFGPGTRLTVL.

This chain connects TRBV9 to TRBJ2-3; D is undetermined. The V gene lost 0 bases and the J gene lost 2 bases, with 10 bases spanning the gap. Germline CDR1 SGDLS, CDR2 YYNGEE. The CDR3 length is 15 residues. CDR3 sequence: CASSVVPENTDTQYF. As DNA, the CDR3 is TGTGCCAGCAGCGTAGTGCCTGAAAACACAGATACGCAGTATTTT.

The V and J genes are TRBV5-8 and TRBJ2-2; D remains unclear. Germline-derived CDR1 and CDR2 are SGHTS and YDEGEE. Trimming took off 2 bases at V and 6 bases at J, with 11 bases between the two ends. The CDR3 spans 14 residues. The CDR3 DNA is TGTGCCAGCAGCTTTAGTTTCCTACCCGGGGAGCTGTTTTTT. This encodes CASSFSFLPGELFF.

The chain uses TRBV6-5 and TRBJ2-7; TRBD2 matches 7 bases. V gave up 2 bases and J gave up 7 bases; unmatched junction bases: 11. CDR1 is MNHEY and CDR2 is SVGAGI in the germline V gene. The CDR3 has 15 residues. CDR3 amino acids: CASSYERDYPREQYF. Here the CDR3 DNA reads TGTGCCAGCAGTTACGAACGGGACTACCCTCGTGAGCAGTACTTC.

The chain uses TRBV5-4 and TRBJ1-5; TRBD1 matches 8 bases. CDR1 SGHNT and CDR2 YYREEE come from the germline V gene (reference sequence). The CDR3 runs to 17 residues. V was clipped by 4 bases and J by 0 bases; unmatched bases: 9. The DNA of the CDR3 is TGTGCCAGCAGCCCGTTTGACAGGGGAGTTAGCAATCAGCCCCAGCATTTT. Amino acids: CASSPFDRGVSNQPQHF. Full variable domain (missing parts from reference TRBV5-4 and TRBJ1-5): ETGVTQSPTHLIKTRGQQVTLRCSSQSGHNTVSWYQQALGQGPQFIFQYYREEENGRGNFPPRFSGLQFPNYSSELNVNALELDDSALYLCASSPFDRGVSNQPQHFGDGTRLSIL.

V is TRBV30 and J is TRBJ1-5; a weak D match, TRBD1 (5 bases). There are 14 residues in the CDR3. V was trimmed by 0 bases and J by 7 bases, leaving 13 bases between them. The germline V gene has CDR1 GTSNPN and CDR2 SVGIG (reference sequence). CDR3 region: CAWSVPGQLQPQHF. CDR3 sequence (DNA): TGTGCCTGGAGTGTACCGGGGCAATTGCAGCCCCAGCATTTT. The variable domain in full, with the rest retrieved from reference TRBV30 and TRBJ1-5, is SQTIHQWPATLVQPVGSPLSLECTVEGTSNPNLYWYRQAAGRGLQLLFYSVGIGQISSEVPQNLSASRPQDRQFILSSKKLLLSDSGFYLCAWSVPGQLQPQHFGDGTRLSIL.

This chain uses TRBV5-5 with TRBJ2-1; possibly TRBD1 for D (5 bases). With 0 bases removed from V and 5 bases from J, the gap between germline ends came to 12 bases. There are 15 residues in the CDR3. The germline CDR1 and CDR2 sequences are SGHKS and YYEKEE (reference sequence). The CDR3 protein is CASSLVSGLHNEQFF. CDR3 in DNA: TGTGCCAGCAGCTTGGTGTCAGGGTTGCACAATGAGCAGTTCTTC.

J is TRBJ2-1 and V is TRBV13; TRBD2 aligns across 7 bases. Germline CDR1 PRHDT, CDR2 FYEKMQ (reference sequence). After removal of 3 bases from V and 6 bases from J, the junction contained 2 bases not matched to a gene. CDR3 length equals 13 residues. CDR3 residues: CASSFGGGNEQFF. The CDR3 DNA reads TGTGCCAGCAGCTTTGGGGGGGGCAATGAGCAGTTCTTC.